The entry below describes one T cell receptor (beta chain). V lost 10 bases and J lost 2; bases outside the gene matches: 7. CDR1 MNHEY and CDR2 SVGAGI come from the germline V gene. The CDR3 sequence is 14 residues long. TCRdb keeps only in-frame clones here, not all; method: immunoSEQ multiplex PCR. The table records more than 300,000 clones, 90% of them present only once. The data stem from a study of blood T cell repertoires in COVID-19. This chain joins TRBV6-5 and TRBJ2-1; 8 bases match TRBD2. Material: PBMCs or T cells enriched from blood (not recorded which). The source is a woman in her twenties or thirties who had been exposed to COVID-19. Here the CDR3 reads CATGRGEAYNEQFF. CDR3 nucleotides: TGTGCCACCGGGAGGGGGGAGGCCTACAATGAGCAGTTCTTC.